The clone carrying this T cell receptor beta chain is a singleton in its sample. No antigen is known for it. These data belong to a study of CD4 T cells in relation to SARS-CoV-2 and coronaviruses. Overall study context: ViraFEST: roughly ten-day antigen culture of PBMCs, then TCR beta CDR3 sequencing. Shared crossreactive spike epitopes were mapped to their HLA restriction. Study findings and constraints: Crossreactivity was assessed only for spike protein, not other viral proteins.

This CDR3 is 15 amino acids long. The germline CDR1 and CDR2 sequences are GTSNPN and SVGIG (reference sequence). V lost 0 bases, J lost 4 bases, and 6 bases stayed unmatched. The unexposed donors gave CD4+ T cells in about 2010-2019, prior to COVID-19. The cells were cultured for about ten days before CD4+ T cells were isolated. Unexposed-donor CD4+ T cells were probed with SARS-CoV-2 S/N and four cold-coronavirus spikes, cells permitting. The method was immunoSEQ multiplex PCR; TCRdb's version includes in-frame clones alone and lacks a portion of them. The table includes about 17,000 clones, roughly 80% detected once.

The receptor was isolated from a human donor in good health. Sequenced material: CD4+ T cells from PBMCs, cultured in vitro. The chain joins TRBV30 to TRBJ1-1, with 9 bases aligning to TRBD1. In DNA, the CDR3 is TGTGCCTGGAGTGTCCCGGGACAGGGCGGCACTGAAGCTTTCTTT. It translates to CAWSVPGQGGTEAFF. Variable domain in full (rest from reference TRBV30 and TRBJ1-1): SQTIHQWPATLVQPVGSPLSLECTVEGTSNPNLYWYRQAAGRGLQLLFYSVGIGQISSEVPQNLSASRPQDRQFILSSKKLLLSDSGFYLCAWSVPGQGGTEAFFGQGTRLTVV.